This passage covers 14 T cell receptor beta chains from one sample sequenced in a study of OX40 agonist ivuxolimab in advanced cancers. The protocol was immunoSEQ multiplex PCR, while the TCRdb copy is restricted to in-frame clones and leaves out a portion. The table lists just over 40,000 clones, more than 70% of them singletons, with 20% to 30% in the top ten. The input for sequencing was CD4+ or CD8+ T cells sorted from blood, taken in a trial of the OX40 agonist ivuxolimab. All receptors come from an adult with an advanced solid tumor such as melanoma, head and neck, liver or kidney cancer.

The chain links TRBV2 to TRBJ2-3; 12 nucleotides agree with TRBD2. Per the germline V gene, CDR1 is SNHLY and CDR2 is FYNNEI. V gave up 6 bases and J gave up 1 base; unmatched junction bases: 2. The CDR3 is made up of 15 amino acids. CDR3 coding DNA: TGTGCCAGCAGGCGACTAGCGGGAGGCACAGATACGCAGTATTTT. Protein product: CASRRLAGGTDTQYF.

The V and J genes are TRBV11-1 and TRBJ1-1, with a possible D match to TRBD1 (6 bases). Germline V gene data show CDR1 as SGHAT and CDR2 as FQDESV (reference sequence). V lost 7 bases and J lost 5, with 14 bases in between. This CDR3 contains 13 residues. The CDR3 protein is CASTPRGRTEAFF. CDR3 DNA: TGTGCCAGCACACCTAGGGGGAGGACTGAAGCTTTCTTT.

The rearrangement uses TRBV4-1 and TRBJ2-2; TRBD1 matches at 7 bases. The CDR3 has 17 residues. Trimming removed 3 bases from V and 0 bases from J; junction bases left unmatched: 7. The germline CDR1 and CDR2 sequences are MGHRA and YSYEKL. The CDR3 loop is CASSHPPRGPNTGELFF. CDR3 nucleotide sequence: TGCGCCAGCAGCCACCCCCCTAGGGGGCCGAACACCGGGGAGCTGTTTTTT.

The V call is TRBV15, the J call TRBJ1-1; D is undetermined. The V gene's germline CDR1 is LNHNV and CDR2 YYDKDF (reference sequence). This CDR3 has 13 amino acids. The V gene lost 0 bases and the J gene lost 3 bases, with 5 bases spanning the gap. Here the CDR3 DNA reads TGTGCCACCAGCAGAGATGGGGACACTGAAGCTTTCTTT. This codes for CATSRDGDTEAFF.

The chain joins TRBV9 to TRBJ1-5; 9 bases fit TRBD1. CDR3 length equals 13 residues. Germline loops: CDR1 SGDLS, CDR2 YYNGEE. V trimming: 4 bases; J trimming: 13 bases; junction bases outside the gene matches: 9. The CDR3 loop is CASSPFPGTGQHF. As DNA, the CDR3 is TGTGCCAGCAGCCCATTCCCGGGGACAGGGCAGCATTTT.

This chain joins TRBV19 and TRBJ2-1, with 8 bases aligning to TRBD2. The V gene's germline CDR1 is LNHDA and CDR2 SQIVND (reference sequence). The CDR3 has 13 amino acids. Trimming removed 3 bases from V and 6 bases from J; junction bases left unmatched: 1. The CDR3 DNA reads TGTGCCAGTAGTATCCTAGCGGGCAATGAGCAGTTCTTC. Translation: CASSILAGNEQFF. The variable domain in full, with the rest retrieved from reference TRBV19 and TRBJ2-1, is DGGITQSPKYLFRKEGQNVTLSCEQNLNHDAMYWYRQDPGQGLRLIYYSQIVNDFQKGDIAEGYSVSREKKESFPLTVTSAQKNPTAFYLCASSILAGNEQFFGPGTRLTVL.

The chain couples TRBV27 to TRBJ1-4, with no clear D. CDR3 length equals 13 residues. V was pared by 2 bases and J by 10 bases, with 11 bases between. The germline CDR1 and CDR2 sequences are MNHEY and SMNVEV (reference sequence). CDR3 residues: CASSLGLAGKLFF. The CDR3 DNA sequence: TGTGCCAGCAGTTTAGGACTAGCGGGAAAACTGTTTTTT.

The chain combines TRBV11-3 with TRBJ1-6; D remains unclear. Per germline, CDR1 SGHNT and CDR2 YENEEA. The CDR3 sequence is 13 residues long. Trimming took 2 bases from V and 7 from J, leaving 6 bases between them. CDR3 region: CASSLFSNSPLHF. The CDR3 DNA is TGTGCCAGCAGCTTATTTTCGAATTCACCCCTCCACTTT.

A single count supports this clone. V usage is TRBV7-9 and J usage is TRBJ2-1, with TRBD2 matching 8 bases. The CDR3 contains 15 residues. The V segment lost 8 bases and the J segment 2 bases; nucleotides outside the gene matches: 8. Germline values: CDR1 SEHNR, CDR2 FQNEAQ (reference sequence). CDR3 amino acids: CASGISGTTYNEQFF. CDR3 DNA: TGTGCCAGCGGAATTAGCGGGACGACCTACAATGAGCAGTTCTTC.

The chain is built from TRBV5-5 and TRBJ2-7, with D perhaps matching TRBD2 (7 bases). V was pared by 2 bases and J by 1 base, with 10 bases between. The CDR3 sequence is 14 residues long. Per germline, CDR1 SGHKS and CDR2 YYEKEE (reference sequence). CDR3 region: CASSLQGGSYEQYF. The DNA for the CDR3 is TGTGCCAGCAGCTTACAGGGAGGGTCCTACGAGCAGTACTTC. The full variable domain, its missing parts supplied by reference TRBV5-5 and TRBJ2-7, is DAGVTQSPTHLIKTRGQQVTLRCSPISGHKSVSWYQQVLGQGPQFIFQYYEKEERGRGNFPDRFSARQFPNYSSELNVNALLLGDSALYLCASSLQGGSYEQYFGPGTRLTVT.

The chain carries TRBV5-1 and TRBJ1-2; TRBD1 matches at 10 bases. Trimming took 3 bases from V and 12 from J; bases not matched to a gene: 20. This CDR3 comprises 17 residues. CDR1 and CDR2 from the germline V gene are SGHRS and YFSETQ. The CDR3 sequence is CASSSPSGTGAIRSHTF. The CDR3 DNA reads TGCGCCAGCAGCTCTCCATCCGGGACAGGGGCCATACGGAGCCACACCTTC.

J is TRBJ2-1 and V is TRBV12-5, with D possibly TRBD2 on 5 matching bases. V was shortened by 7 bases and J by 4 bases, with 14 bases between the two germline ends. The CDR3 consists of 14 residues. CDR1 is LGHNT, CDR2 FRNRAP, per germline. The CDR3 DNA reads as TGTGCTAGTGACCTTCCGGAGGATTACAATGAGCAGTTCTTC. This translates into CASDLPEDYNEQFF.

The chain combines TRBV9 with TRBJ2-3; TRBD1 might be the D (5 bases). CDR1 and CDR2 (germline): SGDLS, YYNGEE. The CDR3 has 12 residues. V was pared by 5 bases and J by 2 bases, with 6 bases between. The CDR3 here is CASRDNTDTQYF. The CDR3 DNA reads as TGTGCCAGCAGGGACAACACAGATACGCAGTATTTT.

V usage is TRBV11-2 and J usage is TRBJ2-7, with no clear D. Germline CDR1 SGHAT, CDR2 FQNNGV. This CDR3 has 13 residues. With 2 bases removed from V and 4 bases from J, the gap between germline ends came to 9 bases. The CDR3 sequence: CASSLYNLYEQYF. DNA for the CDR3: TGTGCCAGCAGCTTATACAACCTTTACGAGCAGTACTTC.